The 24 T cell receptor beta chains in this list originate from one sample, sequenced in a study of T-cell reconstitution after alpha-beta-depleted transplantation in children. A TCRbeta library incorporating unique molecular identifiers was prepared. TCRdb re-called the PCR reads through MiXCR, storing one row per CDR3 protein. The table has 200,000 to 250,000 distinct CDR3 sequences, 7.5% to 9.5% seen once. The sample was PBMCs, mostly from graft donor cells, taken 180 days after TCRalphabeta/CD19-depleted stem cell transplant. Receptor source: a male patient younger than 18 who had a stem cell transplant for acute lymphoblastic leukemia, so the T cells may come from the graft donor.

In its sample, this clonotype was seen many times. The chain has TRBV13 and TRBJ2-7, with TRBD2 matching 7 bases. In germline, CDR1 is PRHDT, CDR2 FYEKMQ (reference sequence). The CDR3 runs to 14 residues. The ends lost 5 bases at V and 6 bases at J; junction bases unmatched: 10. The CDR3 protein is CASSRDYPFSEQYF. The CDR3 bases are TGTGCCAGCAGCCGGGACTATCCGTTCTCCGAGCAGTACTTC.

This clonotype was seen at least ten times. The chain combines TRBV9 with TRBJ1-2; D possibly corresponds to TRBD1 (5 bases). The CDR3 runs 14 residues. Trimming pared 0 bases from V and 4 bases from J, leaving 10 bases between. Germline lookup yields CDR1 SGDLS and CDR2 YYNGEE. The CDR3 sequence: CASSVEGWGYGYTF. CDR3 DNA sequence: TGTGCCAGCAGCGTAGAGGGGTGGGGCTATGGCTACACCTTC.

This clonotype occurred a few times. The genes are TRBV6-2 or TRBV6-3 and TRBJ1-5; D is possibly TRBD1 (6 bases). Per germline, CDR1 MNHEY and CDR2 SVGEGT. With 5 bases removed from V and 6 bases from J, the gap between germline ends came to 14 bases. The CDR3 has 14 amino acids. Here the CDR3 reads CASSPDRWSQPQHF. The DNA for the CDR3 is TGTGCCAGCAGTCCAGACAGGTGGAGTCAGCCCCAGCATTTT.

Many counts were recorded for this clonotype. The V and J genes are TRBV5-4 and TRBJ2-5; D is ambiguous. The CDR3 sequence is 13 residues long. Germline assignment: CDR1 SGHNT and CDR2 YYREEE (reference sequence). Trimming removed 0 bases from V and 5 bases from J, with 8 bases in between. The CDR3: CASSLDSRETQYF. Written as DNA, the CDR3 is TGTGCCAGCAGCTTGGATTCTCGGGAGACCCAGTACTTC.

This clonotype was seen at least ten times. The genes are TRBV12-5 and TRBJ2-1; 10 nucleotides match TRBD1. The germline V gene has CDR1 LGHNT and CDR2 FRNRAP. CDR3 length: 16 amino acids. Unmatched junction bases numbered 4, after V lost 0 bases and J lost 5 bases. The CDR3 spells CASGLVLDRGNNEQFF. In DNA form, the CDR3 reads TGTGCTAGTGGTTTGGTATTGGACAGGGGGAACAATGAGCAGTTCTTC. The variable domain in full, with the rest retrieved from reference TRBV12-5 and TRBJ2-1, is DARVTQTPRHKVTEMGQEVTMRCQPILGHNTVFWYRQTMMQGLELLAYFRNRAPLDDSGMPKDRFSAEMPDATLATLKIQPSEPRDSAVYFCASGLVLDRGNNEQFFGPGTRLTVL.

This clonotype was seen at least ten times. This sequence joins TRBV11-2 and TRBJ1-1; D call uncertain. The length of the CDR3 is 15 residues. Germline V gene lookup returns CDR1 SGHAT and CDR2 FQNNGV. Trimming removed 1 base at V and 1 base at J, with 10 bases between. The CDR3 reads CASSLGQPANTEAFF. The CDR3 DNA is TGTGCCAGCAGCTTAGGACAACCCGCGAACACTGAAGCTTTCTTT.

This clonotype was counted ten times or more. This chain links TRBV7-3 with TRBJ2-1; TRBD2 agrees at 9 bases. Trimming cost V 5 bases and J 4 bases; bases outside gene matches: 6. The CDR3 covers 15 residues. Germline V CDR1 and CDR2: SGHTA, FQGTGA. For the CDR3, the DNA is TGTGCCAGCAGCCTGACTAGCGGCATGTACAATGAGCAGTTCTTC. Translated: CASSLTSGMYNEQFF.

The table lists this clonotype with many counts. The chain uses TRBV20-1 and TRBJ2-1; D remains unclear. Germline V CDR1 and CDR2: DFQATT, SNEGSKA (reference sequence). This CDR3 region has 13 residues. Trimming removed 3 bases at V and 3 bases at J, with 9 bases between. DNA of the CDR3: TGCAGTGCTAGGCTTAGTTTCTACAATGAGCAGTTCTTC. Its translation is CSARLSFYNEQFF.

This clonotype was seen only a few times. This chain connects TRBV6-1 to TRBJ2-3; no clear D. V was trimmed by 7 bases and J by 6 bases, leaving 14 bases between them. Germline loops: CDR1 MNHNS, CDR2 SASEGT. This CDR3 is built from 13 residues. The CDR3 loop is CASIWPGPDTQYF. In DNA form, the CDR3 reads TGTGCCAGCATCTGGCCCGGTCCGGATACGCAGTATTTT.

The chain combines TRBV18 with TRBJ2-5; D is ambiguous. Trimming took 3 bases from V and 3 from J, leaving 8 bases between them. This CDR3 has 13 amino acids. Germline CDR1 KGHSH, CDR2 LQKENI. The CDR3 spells CASSPLWKETQYF. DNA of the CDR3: TGTGCCAGCTCACCGTTATGGAAAGAGACCCAGTACTTC.

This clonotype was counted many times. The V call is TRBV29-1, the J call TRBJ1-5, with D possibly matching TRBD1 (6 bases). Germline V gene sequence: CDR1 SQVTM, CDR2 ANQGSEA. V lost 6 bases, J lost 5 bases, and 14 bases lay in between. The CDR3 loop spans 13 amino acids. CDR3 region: CSVVQGGDQPQHF. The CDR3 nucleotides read TGCAGCGTCGTACAGGGAGGGGATCAGCCCCAGCATTTT.

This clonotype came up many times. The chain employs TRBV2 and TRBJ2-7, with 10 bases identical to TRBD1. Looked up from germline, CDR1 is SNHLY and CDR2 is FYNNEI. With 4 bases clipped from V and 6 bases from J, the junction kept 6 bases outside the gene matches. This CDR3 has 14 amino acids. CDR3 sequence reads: CASSGDRGRVEQYF. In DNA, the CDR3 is TGTGCCAGCAGTGGCGACAGGGGGCGCGTCGAGCAGTACTTC. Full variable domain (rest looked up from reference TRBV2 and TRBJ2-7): EPEVTQTPSHQVTQMGQEVILRCVPISNHLYFYWYRQILGQKVEFLVSFYNNEISEKSEIFDDQFSVERPDGSNFTLKIRSTKLEDSAMYFCASSGDRGRVEQYFGPGTRLTVT.

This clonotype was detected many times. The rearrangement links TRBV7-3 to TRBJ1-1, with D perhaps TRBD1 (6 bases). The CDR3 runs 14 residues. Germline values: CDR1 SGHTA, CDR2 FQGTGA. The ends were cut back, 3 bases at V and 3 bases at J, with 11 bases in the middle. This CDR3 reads CASSFREGDTEAFF. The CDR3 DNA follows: TGTGCCAGCAGCTTTAGGGAGGGGGACACTGAAGCTTTCTTT.

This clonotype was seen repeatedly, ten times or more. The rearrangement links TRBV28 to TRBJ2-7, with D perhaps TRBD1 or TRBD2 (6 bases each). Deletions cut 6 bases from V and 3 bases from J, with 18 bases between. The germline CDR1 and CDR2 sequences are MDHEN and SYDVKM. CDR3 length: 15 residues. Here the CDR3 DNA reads TGTGCCAGCAGCAAGATACAGGGAGGTGGCTACGAGCAGTACTTC. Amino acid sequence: CASSKIQGGGYEQYF.

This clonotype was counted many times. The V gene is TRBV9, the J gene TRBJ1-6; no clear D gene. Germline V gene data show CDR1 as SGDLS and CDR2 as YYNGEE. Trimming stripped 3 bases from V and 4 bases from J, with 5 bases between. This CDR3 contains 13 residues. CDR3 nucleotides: TGTGCCAGCAGCGCCCAATATAATTCACCCCTCCACTTT. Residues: CASSAQYNSPLHF. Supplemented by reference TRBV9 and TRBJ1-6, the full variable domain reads DSGVTQTPKHLITATGQRVTLRCSPRSGDLSVYWYQQSLDQGLQFLIQYYNGEERAKGNILERFSAQQFPDLHSELNLSSLELGDSALYFCASSAQYNSPLHFGNGTRLTVT.

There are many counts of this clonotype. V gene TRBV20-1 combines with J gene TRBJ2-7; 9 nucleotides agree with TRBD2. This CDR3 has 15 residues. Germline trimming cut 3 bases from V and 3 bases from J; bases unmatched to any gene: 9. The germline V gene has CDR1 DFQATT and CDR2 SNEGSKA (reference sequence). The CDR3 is CSASVAGARFYEQYF. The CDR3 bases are TGCAGTGCTAGCGTAGCGGGAGCCCGATTCTACGAGCAGTACTTC.

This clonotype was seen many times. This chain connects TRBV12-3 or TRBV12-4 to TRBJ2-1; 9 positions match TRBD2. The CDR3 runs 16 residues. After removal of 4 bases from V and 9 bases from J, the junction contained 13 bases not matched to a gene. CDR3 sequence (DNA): TGTGCCAGCAGTTCCCAGCGGCGGGAGGGTTATGGTGAGCAGTTCTTC. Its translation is CASSSQRREGYGEQFF.

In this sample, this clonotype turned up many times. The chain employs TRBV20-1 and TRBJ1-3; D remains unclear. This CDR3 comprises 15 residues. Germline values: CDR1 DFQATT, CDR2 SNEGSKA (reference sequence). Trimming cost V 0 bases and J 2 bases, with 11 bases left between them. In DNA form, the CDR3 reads TGCAGTGCTAGAGATGACTCAGGACCTGGAAACACCATATATTTT. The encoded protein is CSARDDSGPGNTIYF.

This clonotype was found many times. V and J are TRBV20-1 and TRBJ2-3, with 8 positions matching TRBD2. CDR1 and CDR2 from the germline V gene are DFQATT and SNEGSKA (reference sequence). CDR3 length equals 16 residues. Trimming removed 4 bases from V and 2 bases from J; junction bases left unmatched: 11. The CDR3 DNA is TGCAGTGCTACGGGAACCAAGCGGGGGCTCACAGATACGCAGTATTTT. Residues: CSATGTKRGLTDTQYF.

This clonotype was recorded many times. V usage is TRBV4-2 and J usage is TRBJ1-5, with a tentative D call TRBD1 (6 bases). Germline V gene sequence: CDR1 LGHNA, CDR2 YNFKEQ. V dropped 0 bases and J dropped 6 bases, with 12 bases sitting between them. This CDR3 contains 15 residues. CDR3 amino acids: CASSQEGRGSQPQHF. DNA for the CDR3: TGTGCCAGCAGCCAAGAGGGAAGGGGGAGTCAGCCCCAGCATTTT.

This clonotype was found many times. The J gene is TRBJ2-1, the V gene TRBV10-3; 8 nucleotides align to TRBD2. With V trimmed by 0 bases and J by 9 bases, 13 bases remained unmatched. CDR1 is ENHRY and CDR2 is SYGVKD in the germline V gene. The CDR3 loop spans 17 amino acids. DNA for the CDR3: TGTGCCATCAGTGAGTCGAAGACGGGAGGGCCGTTTAGTGAGCAGTTCTTC. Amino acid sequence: CAISESKTGGPFSEQFF.

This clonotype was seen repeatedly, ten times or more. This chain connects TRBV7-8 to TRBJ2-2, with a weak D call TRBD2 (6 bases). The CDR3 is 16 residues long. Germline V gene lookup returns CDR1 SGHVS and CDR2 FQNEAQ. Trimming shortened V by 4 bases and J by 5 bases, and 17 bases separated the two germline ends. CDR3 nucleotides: TGTGCCAGCAGCTCTCACCTAGCGCTCAAAACCGGGGAGCTGTTTTTT. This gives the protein CASSSHLALKTGELFF.

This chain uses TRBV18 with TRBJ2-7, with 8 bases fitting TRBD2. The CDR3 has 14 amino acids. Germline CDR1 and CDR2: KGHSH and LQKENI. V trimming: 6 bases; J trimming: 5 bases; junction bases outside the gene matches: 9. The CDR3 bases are TGTGCCAGCTCCCCTCCAAGCGGGAGCGACGAGCAGTACTTC. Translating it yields CASSPPSGSDEQYF.

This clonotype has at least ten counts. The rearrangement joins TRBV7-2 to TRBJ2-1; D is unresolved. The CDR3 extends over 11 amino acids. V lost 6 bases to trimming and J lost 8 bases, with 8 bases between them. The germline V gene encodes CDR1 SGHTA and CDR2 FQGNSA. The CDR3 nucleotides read TGTGCCAGCAGTCAAAAACATGAGCAGTTCTTC. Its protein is CASSQKHEQFF.